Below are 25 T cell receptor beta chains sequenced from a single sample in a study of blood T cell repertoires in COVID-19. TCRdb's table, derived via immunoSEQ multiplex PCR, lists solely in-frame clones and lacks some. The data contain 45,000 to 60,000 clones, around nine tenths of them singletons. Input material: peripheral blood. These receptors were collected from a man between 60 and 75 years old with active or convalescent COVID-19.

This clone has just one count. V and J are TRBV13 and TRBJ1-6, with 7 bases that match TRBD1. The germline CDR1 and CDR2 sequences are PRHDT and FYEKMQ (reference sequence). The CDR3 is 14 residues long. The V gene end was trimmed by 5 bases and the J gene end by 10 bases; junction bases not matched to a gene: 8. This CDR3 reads CASSLRQGGSPLHF. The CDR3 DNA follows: TGTGCCAGCAGCCTTAGACAGGGAGGATCACCCCTCCACTTT. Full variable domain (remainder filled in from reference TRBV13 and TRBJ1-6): AAGVIQSPRHLIKEKRETATLKCYPIPRHDTVYWYQQGPGQDPQFLISFYEKMQSDKGSIPDRFSAQQFSDYHSELNMSSLELGDSALYFCASSLRQGGSPLHFGNGTRLTVT.

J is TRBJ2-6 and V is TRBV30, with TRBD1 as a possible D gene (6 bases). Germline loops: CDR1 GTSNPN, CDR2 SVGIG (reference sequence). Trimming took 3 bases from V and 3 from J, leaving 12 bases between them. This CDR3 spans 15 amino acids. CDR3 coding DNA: TGTGCCTGGAGCCCCGGGGACAATGGGGCCAACGTCCTGACTTTC. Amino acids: CAWSPGDNGANVLTF.

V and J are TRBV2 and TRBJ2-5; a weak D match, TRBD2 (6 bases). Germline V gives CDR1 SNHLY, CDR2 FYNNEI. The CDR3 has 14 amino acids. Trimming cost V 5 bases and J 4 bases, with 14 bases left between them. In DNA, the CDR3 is TGTGCCAGCAGTCTGAGTCGGGACTTAGAGACCCAGTACTTC. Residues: CASSLSRDLETQYF.

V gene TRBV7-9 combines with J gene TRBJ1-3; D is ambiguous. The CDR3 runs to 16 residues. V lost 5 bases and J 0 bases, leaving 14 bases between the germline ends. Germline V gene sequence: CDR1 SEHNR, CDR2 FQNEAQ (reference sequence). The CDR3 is CASSAVDGSSGNTIYF. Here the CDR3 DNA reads TGTGCCAGCAGCGCGGTGGACGGGAGCTCTGGAAACACCATATATTTT.

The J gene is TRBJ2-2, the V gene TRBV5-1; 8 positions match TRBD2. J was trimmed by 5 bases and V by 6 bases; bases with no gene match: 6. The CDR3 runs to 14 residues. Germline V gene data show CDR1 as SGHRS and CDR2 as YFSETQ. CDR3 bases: TGCGCCAGCACCTGGCGGGGGGAGACCGGGGAGCTGTTTTTT. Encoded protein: CASTWRGETGELFF.

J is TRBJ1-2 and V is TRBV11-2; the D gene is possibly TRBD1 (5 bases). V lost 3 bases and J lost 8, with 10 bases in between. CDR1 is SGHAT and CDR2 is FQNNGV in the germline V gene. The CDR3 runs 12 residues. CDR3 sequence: CASSFRARGYTF. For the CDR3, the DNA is TGTGCCAGCAGCTTCAGGGCGCGGGGCTACACCTTC.

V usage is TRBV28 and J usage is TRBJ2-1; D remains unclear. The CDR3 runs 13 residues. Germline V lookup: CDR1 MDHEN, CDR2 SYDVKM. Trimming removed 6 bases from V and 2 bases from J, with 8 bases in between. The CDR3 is CASSLDTYNEQFF. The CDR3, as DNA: TGTGCCAGCAGCCTCGACACCTACAATGAGCAGTTCTTC.

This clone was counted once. The CDR3 bases are TGTGCCAGCAGCTTAGACCCCCGGGAGACCCAGTACTTC. This gives the protein CASSLDPRETQYF. This chain connects TRBV7-2 to TRBJ2-5; D is ambiguous. The CDR3 extends over 13 amino acids. V was shortened by 1 base and J by 5 bases, with 8 bases between the two germline ends. Per the germline V gene, CDR1 is SGHTA and CDR2 is FQGNSA. Full variable domain (outside the CDR3, taken from reference TRBV7-2 and TRBJ2-5): GAGVSQSPSNKVTEKGKDVELRCDPISGHTALYWYRQSLGQGLEFLIYFQGNSAPDKSGLPSDRFSAERTGGSVSTLTIQRTQQEDSAVYLCASSLDPRETQYFGPGTRLLVL.

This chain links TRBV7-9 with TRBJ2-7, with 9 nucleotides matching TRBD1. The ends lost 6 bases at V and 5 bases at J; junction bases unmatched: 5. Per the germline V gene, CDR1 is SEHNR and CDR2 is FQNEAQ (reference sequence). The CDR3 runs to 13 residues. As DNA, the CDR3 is TGTGCCAGCAGACAGGGGGCTTGGCACGAGCAGTACTTC. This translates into CASRQGAWHEQYF. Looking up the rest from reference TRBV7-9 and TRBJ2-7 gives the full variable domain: DTGVSQNPRHKITKRGQNVTFRCDPISEHNRLYWYRQTLGQGPEFLTYFQNEAQLEKSRLLSDRFSAERPKGSFSTLEIQRTEQGDSAMYLCASRQGAWHEQYFGPGTRLTVT.

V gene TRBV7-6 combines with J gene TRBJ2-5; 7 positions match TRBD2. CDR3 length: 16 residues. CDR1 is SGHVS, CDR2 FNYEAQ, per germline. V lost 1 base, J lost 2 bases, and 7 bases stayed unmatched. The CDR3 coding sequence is TGTGCCAGCAGCTTAGGACCTCCGGGGGGACAAGAGACCCAGTACTTC. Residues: CASSLGPPGGQETQYF. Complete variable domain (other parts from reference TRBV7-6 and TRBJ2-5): GAGVSQSPRYKVTKRGQDVALRCDPISGHVSLYWYRQALGQGPEFLTYFNYEAQQDKSGLPNDRFSAERPEGSISTLTIQRTEQRDSAMYRCASSLGPPGGQETQYFGPGTRLLVL.

The CDR3: CATSPRTSGGVRETQYF. The CDR3 DNA sequence: TGTGCCACCAGCCCTCGGACTAGCGGGGGGGTTCGAGAGACCCAGTACTTC. The genes are TRBV15 and TRBJ2-5, with 15 bases matching TRBD2. The CDR3 spans 17 residues. Germline V gene data show CDR1 as LNHNV and CDR2 as YYDKDF (reference sequence). The J segment lost 4 bases and the V segment lost 5 bases, leaving 8 bases of the junction unmatched.

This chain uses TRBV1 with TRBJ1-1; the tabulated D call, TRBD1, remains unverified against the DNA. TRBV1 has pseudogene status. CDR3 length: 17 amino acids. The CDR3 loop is CTSSQGDPGQGLTEAFF. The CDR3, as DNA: TGCACCAGCAGCCAAGGGGACCCGGGACAGGGTCTCACTGAAGCTTTCTTT.

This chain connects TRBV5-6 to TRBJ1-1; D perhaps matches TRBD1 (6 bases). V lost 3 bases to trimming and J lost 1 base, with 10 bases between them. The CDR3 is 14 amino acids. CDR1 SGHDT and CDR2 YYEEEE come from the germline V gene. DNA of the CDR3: TGTGCCAGCAGCTATGGGACACCGAACACTGAAGCTTTCTTT. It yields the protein CASSYGTPNTEAFF.

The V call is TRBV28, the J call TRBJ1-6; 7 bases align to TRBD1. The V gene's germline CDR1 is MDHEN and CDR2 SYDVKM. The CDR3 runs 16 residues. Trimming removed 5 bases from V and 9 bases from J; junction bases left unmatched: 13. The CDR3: CASSRTGFAAGSPLHF. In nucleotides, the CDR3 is TGTGCCAGCAGTCGGACAGGTTTCGCCGCAGGTTCACCCCTCCACTTT.

The CDR3 here is CASSYREISYNEQFF. CDR3 sequence (DNA): TGTGCCAGCAGCTACCGGGAGATCTCCTACAATGAGCAGTTCTTC. The chain recombines TRBV3-1 (or the pseudogene TRBV3-2) with TRBJ2-1; a weak D match, TRBD2 (6 bases). The CDR3 consists of 15 residues. Germline V gene data show CDR1 as LGHDT and CDR2 as YNNKEL (reference sequence). Trimming took 5 bases from V and 0 from J, leaving 11 bases between them.

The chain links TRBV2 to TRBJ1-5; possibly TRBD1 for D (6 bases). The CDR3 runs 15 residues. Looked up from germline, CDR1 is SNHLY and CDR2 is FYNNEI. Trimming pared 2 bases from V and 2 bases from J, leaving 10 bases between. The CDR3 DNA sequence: TGTGCCAGCAGTGAATCCAGGGGACGCAATCAGCCCCAGCATTTT. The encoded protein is CASSESRGRNQPQHF.

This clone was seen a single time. Here the CDR3 reads CASSIIGGLGPGELFF. As DNA, the CDR3 is TGTGCCAGTAGTATTATAGGGGGCTTGGGTCCCGGGGAGCTGTTTTTT. The rearrangement uses TRBV19 and TRBJ2-2; 7 nucleotides align to TRBD1. With V trimmed by 3 bases and J by 6 bases, 10 bases remained unmatched. CDR1 and CDR2 (germline): LNHDA, SQIVND (reference sequence). The CDR3 contains 16 residues.

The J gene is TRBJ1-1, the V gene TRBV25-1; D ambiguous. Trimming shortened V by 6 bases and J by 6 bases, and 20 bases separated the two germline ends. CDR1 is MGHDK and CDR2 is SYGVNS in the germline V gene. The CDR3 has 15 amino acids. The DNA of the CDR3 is TGTGCCAGCAGCCCGGGATTCCTTTCCGACGCTGAAGCTTTCTTT. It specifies CASSPGFLSDAEAFF.

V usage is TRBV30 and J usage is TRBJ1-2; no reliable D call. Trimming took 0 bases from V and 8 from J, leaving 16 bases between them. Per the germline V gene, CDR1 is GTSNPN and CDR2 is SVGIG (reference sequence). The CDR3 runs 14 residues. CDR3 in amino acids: CAWSVPSTTGGYTF. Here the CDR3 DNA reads TGTGCCTGGAGTGTACCCTCTACGACGGGAGGCTACACCTTC.

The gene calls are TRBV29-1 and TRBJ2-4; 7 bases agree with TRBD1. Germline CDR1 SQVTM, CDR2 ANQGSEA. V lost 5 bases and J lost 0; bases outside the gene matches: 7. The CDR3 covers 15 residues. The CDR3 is CSVTAGDRAKNIQYF. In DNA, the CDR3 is TGCAGCGTTACGGCAGGGGACAGAGCCAAAAACATTCAGTACTTC.

The CDR3 sequence: CASSTGTQGAETQYF. The CDR3 nucleotides read TGCGCCAGCAGCACCGGGACCCAGGGGGCGGAGACCCAGTACTTC. The V call is TRBV5-1, the J call TRBJ2-5; 8 bases agree with TRBD1. Trimming cost V 4 bases and J 5 bases; bases outside gene matches: 10. Per the germline V gene, CDR1 is SGHRS and CDR2 is YFSETQ. The CDR3 spans 15 residues.

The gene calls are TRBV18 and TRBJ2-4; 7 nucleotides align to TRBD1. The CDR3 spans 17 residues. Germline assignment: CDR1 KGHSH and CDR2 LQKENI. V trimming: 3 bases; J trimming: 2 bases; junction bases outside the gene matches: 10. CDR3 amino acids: CASSPLQGPTSKNIQYF. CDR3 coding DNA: TGTGCCAGCTCACCTCTACAGGGGCCCACTTCCAAAAACATTCAGTACTTC.

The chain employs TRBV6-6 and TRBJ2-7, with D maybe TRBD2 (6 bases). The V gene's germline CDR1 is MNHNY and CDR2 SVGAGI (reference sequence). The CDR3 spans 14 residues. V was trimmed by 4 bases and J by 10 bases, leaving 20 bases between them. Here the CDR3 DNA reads TGTGCCAGCAGTTCCGAGGGACTTTCTACCGCTCAGTACTTC. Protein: CASSSEGLSTAQYF.

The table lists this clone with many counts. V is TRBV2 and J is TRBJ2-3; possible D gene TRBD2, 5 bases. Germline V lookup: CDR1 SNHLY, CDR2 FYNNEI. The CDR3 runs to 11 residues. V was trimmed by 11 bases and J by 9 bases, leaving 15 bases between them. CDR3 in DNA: TGTGCCTCCCCTCGAAGCGGAACGCAGTATTTT. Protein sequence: CASPRSGTQYF. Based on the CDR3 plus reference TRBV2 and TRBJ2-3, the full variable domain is EPEVTQTPSHQVTQMGQEVILRCVPISNHLYFYWYRQILGQKVEFLVSFYNNEISEKSEIFDDQFSVERPDGSNFTLKIRSTKLEDSAMYFCASPRSGTQYFGPGTRLTVL.

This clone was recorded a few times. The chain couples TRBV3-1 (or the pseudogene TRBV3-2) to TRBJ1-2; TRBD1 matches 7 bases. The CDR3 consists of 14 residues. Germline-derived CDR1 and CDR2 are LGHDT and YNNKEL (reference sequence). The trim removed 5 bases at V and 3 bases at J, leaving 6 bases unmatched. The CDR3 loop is CASSYRDRYYGYTF. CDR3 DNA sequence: TGTGCCAGCAGCTACCGGGACAGATACTATGGCTACACCTTC.